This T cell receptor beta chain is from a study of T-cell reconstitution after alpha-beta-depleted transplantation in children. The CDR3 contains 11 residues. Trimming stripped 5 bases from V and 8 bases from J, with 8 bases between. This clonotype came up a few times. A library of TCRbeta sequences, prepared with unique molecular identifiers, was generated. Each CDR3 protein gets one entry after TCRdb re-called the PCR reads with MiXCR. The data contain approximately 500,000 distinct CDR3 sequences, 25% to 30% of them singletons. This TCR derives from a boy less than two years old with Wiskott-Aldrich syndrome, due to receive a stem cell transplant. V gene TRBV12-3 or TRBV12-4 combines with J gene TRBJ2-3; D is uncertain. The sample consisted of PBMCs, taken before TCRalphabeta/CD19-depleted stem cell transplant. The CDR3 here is CASSSNPTQYF. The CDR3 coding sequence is TGTGCCAGCAGTAGTAACCCTACGCAGTATTTT.